Below, 13 T cell receptor beta chains from the same sample are listed, as sequenced in a study of CD8 T cells in Susac syndrome. Reverse transcription of about 0.5 to 1 ug RNA used random hexamers. TCRdb analysed the immunoSEQ multiplex PCR reads with MiXCR anew, one entry per CDR3 protein. This repertoire shows approximately 120,000 distinct CDR3 sequences, approximately 96% found once; its top ten account for 0.075% to 0.1%. The specimen sequenced was CD4+ T cells from PBMCs. The source of these receptors is a human donor in good health.

This rearrangement joins TRBV29-1 to TRBJ1-2; 8 bases match TRBD1. Germline CDR1 and CDR2: SQVTM and ANQGSEA. CDR3 length: 15 amino acids. The J segment lost 4 bases and the V segment lost 4 bases, leaving 11 bases of the junction unmatched. The CDR3: CSVGPSSDRAYGYTF. DNA for the CDR3: TGCAGCGTTGGCCCTTCTTCGGACAGGGCCTATGGCTACACCTTC.

This clonotype was observed a single time. This chain joins TRBV2 and TRBJ1-1; D gene ambiguous. V lost 4 bases and J 1 base, leaving 13 bases between the germline ends. CDR1 is SNHLY, CDR2 FYNNEI, per germline. This CDR3 is built from 15 residues. In DNA form, the CDR3 reads TGTGCCAGCAGTGCAGCCGGGCCTAAGAACACTGAAGCTTTCTTT. This codes for CASSAAGPKNTEAFF.

The chain carries TRBV5-6 and TRBJ2-7; the D gene is possibly TRBD2 (5 bases). Trimming removed 3 bases at V and 7 bases at J, with 11 bases between. The germline gives CDR1 SGHDT, CDR2 YYEEEE. The CDR3 totals 12 residues. The CDR3 is CASSSRRGEQYF. DNA for the CDR3: TGTGCCAGCAGCTCCCGACGGGGTGAGCAGTACTTC.

The chain recombines TRBV14 with TRBJ1-1; D possibly corresponds to TRBD1 (5 bases). Trimming removed 3 bases from V and 8 bases from J, with 19 bases in between. The CDR3 spans 15 residues. From germline, CDR1 is SGHDN and CDR2 FVKESK. CDR3 in amino acids: CASSQISRQGGEAFF. In nucleotides, the CDR3 is TGTGCCAGCAGCCAGATTTCTCGGCAGGGCGGGGAAGCTTTCTTT.

The V call is TRBV7-2, the J call TRBJ2-7, with a tentative D call TRBD2 (6 bases). Germline V CDR1 and CDR2: SGHTA, FQGNSA. CDR3 length equals 13 residues. V was trimmed by 2 bases and J by 7 bases, leaving 12 bases between them. CDR3 in DNA: TGTGCCAGCAGCTTAAGACCGGGGGAGGAGCAGTACTTC. Translated: CASSLRPGEEQYF.

The chain links TRBV30 to TRBJ2-6; TRBD1 matches at 8 bases. V was pared by 2 bases and J by 5 bases, with 8 bases of the junction left unmatched. This CDR3 comprises 16 residues. In germline, CDR1 is GTSNPN, CDR2 SVGIG (reference sequence). The CDR3 is CAWSRDRQGRANVLTF. CDR3 nucleotide sequence: TGTGCCTGGAGTCGAGATCGACAGGGGCGGGCCAACGTCCTGACTTTC.

This rearrangement joins TRBV10-3 to TRBJ2-5; TRBD1 agrees at 10 bases. J was trimmed by 5 bases and V by 8 bases; bases with no gene match: 5. CDR1 ENHRY and CDR2 SYGVKD come from the germline V gene. The CDR3 runs 13 residues. Written as DNA, the CDR3 is TGTGCCATCGGACAGGGGGTCGCGGAGACCCAGTACTTC. Translation: CAIGQGVAETQYF.

This chain uses TRBV10-3 with TRBJ1-1; D perhaps matches TRBD1 (5 bases). The V gene lost 6 bases and the J gene lost 0 bases, with 11 bases spanning the gap. Germline-derived CDR1 and CDR2 are ENHRY and SYGVKD. This CDR3 is built from 14 residues. CDR3 in DNA: TGTGCCATCAGATCGACAGTGATGAACACTGAAGCTTTCTTT. It yields the protein CAIRSTVMNTEAFF.

In DNA, the CDR3 is TGTGCCAGCAGCTTAATCTCCGCCGGCTCTGGAAACACCATATATTTT. Translation: CASSLISAGSGNTIYF. The gene calls are TRBV7-8 and TRBJ1-3; D call uncertain. Germline assignment: CDR1 SGHVS and CDR2 FQNEAQ. V shed 2 bases and J shed 0 bases, with 11 bases lying between them. This CDR3 has 16 residues.

The chain joins TRBV20-1 to TRBJ2-4; TRBD1 or TRBD2 may be the D gene (5 bases each). V lost 4 bases to trimming and J lost 4 bases, with 17 bases between them. CDR3 size: 15 residues. CDR1 is DFQATT, CDR2 SNEGSKA, per germline (reference sequence). CDR3 DNA sequence: TGCAGTGCTACAAAACTCCAGGGAGATAAAAACATTCAGTACTTC. Translated, it gives CSATKLQGDKNIQYF.

The CDR3 here is CSVESRANTEAFF. CDR3 sequence (DNA): TGCAGCGTTGAAAGCAGGGCGAACACTGAAGCTTTCTTT. The J gene is TRBJ1-1, the V gene TRBV29-1, with D perhaps TRBD1 (5 bases). V gave up 2 bases and J gave up 1 base, with 8 bases separating them. The CDR3 is 13 residues long. Germline V gene sequence: CDR1 SQVTM, CDR2 ANQGSEA.

The V gene is TRBV15, the J gene TRBJ1-4, with 7 bases matching TRBD1. Trimming at V came to 0 bases and at J to 5 bases, leaving 3 bases not matched to a gene. The CDR3 loop spans 15 amino acids. Germline CDR1 LNHNV, CDR2 YYDKDF (reference sequence). Here the CDR3 reads CATSREGQQNEKLFF. The CDR3 DNA reads as TGTGCCACCAGCAGAGAGGGACAGCAGAATGAAAAACTGTTTTTT.

The table lists this clonotype with a count of one. This rearrangement joins TRBV28 to TRBJ1-6; TRBD1 is a possible D gene (5 bases). Germline assignment: CDR1 MDHEN and CDR2 SYDVKM. Trimming pared 6 bases from V and 6 bases from J, leaving 18 bases between. The CDR3 length is 16 residues. In DNA form, the CDR3 reads TGTGCCAGCAGGGACCTCGGAGGACACATTAATTCACCCCTCCACTTT. This gives the protein CASRDLGGHINSPLHF.